A selection of T cell receptor beta chains follows, all from one sample in a study of T-cell memory formation after mild COVID-19. TCRdb processed the 5' RACE reads anew with MiXCR; each CDR3 protein has one entry. The sample lists some 440,000 distinct CDR3 sequences, approximately 25% occurring once. Sequenced input: PBMCs or a T cell subset sorted from them (not recorded which). These TCRs come from an adult woman who had mild COVID-19 (a few samples of this study predate the infection). Cell type and time point are not known. Both conserved end residues are part of each CDR3.

j_call v_call cdr3_aa
TRBJ2-1 TRBV5-1 CASSSRTGGSYNEQFF
TRBJ1-1 TRBV5-1 CASSLQAGSTEAFF
TRBJ1-2 TRBV5-1 CASSPQGPNYGYTF
TRBJ2-7 TRBV4-3 CASSLRTSGSDEQYF
TRBJ1-6 TRBV30 CAWSRNSPLHF
TRBJ2-7 TRBV7-2 CASSLVGATGEQYF
TRBJ1-2 TRBV29-1 CSVRRTGGTYGYTF
TRBJ2-7 TRBV5-4 CASSFRTGGRYEQYF
TRBJ2-7 TRBV7-3 CASSLGGADEQYF
TRBJ2-5 TRBV7-8 CASSLASLRESETQYF
TRBJ2-1 TRBV29-1 CSVEMGTSFHEFF
TRBJ1-1 TRBV15 CATSSRDTGWSEAFF
TRBJ1-6 TRBV7-6 CASSLVDVDRGNSPLHF
TRBJ2-5 TRBV4-2 CASSQAGAGGPYQETQYF
TRBJ2-2 TRBV5-1 CASSFELTEYTGELFF
TRBJ1-2 TRBV20-1 CSARDRRGYGYTF